Following are 11 T cell receptor beta chains from one sample sequenced in a study of T cell repertoires in cytomegalovirus infection. TCRdb re-analysed the reads in MiXCR, keeping a single row per CDR3 protein. Of about 830,000 distinct CDR3 sequences in the sample, about 31% are singletons; the top ten hold 12%. No cognate antigen is known for these TCRs. This material consisted of cultured CD8+ T cells from PBMCs, taken from culture after CMV antigen stimulation. Receptors originate from a human donor in good health (CMV status not recorded). Some clones in this sample may be carry-over from other donors' samples.

This clonotype has a handful of counts. This chain uses TRBV19 with TRBJ2-2; no firm D call. CDR3 length: 15 amino acids. Germline CDR1 LNHDA, CDR2 SQIVND (reference sequence). V was cut by 3 bases and J by 0 bases, with 8 bases left in between. The CDR3 nucleotides are TGTGCCAGTAGTATCACACTAACGAACACCGGGGAGCTGTTTTTT. Translating it yields CASSITLTNTGELFF.

This clonotype was picked up many times. The J gene is TRBJ2-5, the V gene TRBV12-3 or TRBV12-4, with D unclear. Between the trimmed V and J ends, which lost 7 bases and 0 bases, there was a span of 12 bases. This CDR3 has 14 amino acids. DNA for the CDR3: TGTGCCAGCACCAGCCAACGGGACCAAGAGACCCAGTACTTC. Residues: CASTSQRDQETQYF.

This CDR3 is CASSSRRDRGAHEQYF. Here the CDR3 DNA reads TGTGCCAGCAGCTCAAGGAGGGACAGGGGGGCCCACGAGCAGTACTTC. V gene TRBV7-6 combines with J gene TRBJ2-7, with 11 bases identical to TRBD1. Trimming took 4 bases from V and 5 from J; bases not matched to a gene: 10. CDR1 and CDR2 (germline): SGHVS, FNYEAQ. The CDR3 loop spans 16 amino acids.

This clonotype was picked up many times. The rearrangement uses TRBV7-2 and TRBJ2-7; D is undetermined. CDR1 is SGHTA and CDR2 is FQGNSA in the germline V gene. The V and J ends lost 4 bases and 2 bases respectively, with 9 bases between them. This CDR3 region has 13 residues. CDR3 region: CASSSFPPYEQYF. The CDR3 DNA sequence: TGTGCCAGCAGCTCGTTCCCCCCCTACGAGCAGTACTTC. Variable domain in full (rest from reference TRBV7-2 and TRBJ2-7): GAGVSQSPSNKVTEKGKDVELRCDPISGHTALYWYRQSLGQGLEFLIYFQGNSAPDKSGLPSDRFSAERTGGSVSTLTIQRTQQEDSAVYLCASSSFPPYEQYFGPGTRLTVT.

Concerning this clonotype: One end of the junction varies from germline; a read error may be responsible. The genes are TRBV12-3 or TRBV12-4 and TRBJ1-2; D gene unclear. CDR3 length: 12 residues. CDR3 bases: TGTGCCAGGAGTTTGGGGTCCTATGGCTACACCTTC. Its protein is CARSLGSYGYTF.

This clonotype came up once. The gene calls are TRBV7-6 and TRBJ2-1; TRBD2 might be the D (6 bases). This CDR3 spans 10 amino acids. Germline values: CDR1 SGHVS, CDR2 FNYEAQ. Trimming stripped 8 bases from V and 8 bases from J, with 7 bases between. CDR3 region: CASGEDEQFF. The CDR3 bases are TGTGCCAGCGGGGAGGATGAGCAGTTCTTC.

V gene TRBV27 combines with J gene TRBJ2-1; possibly TRBD2 for D (5 bases). CDR1 and CDR2 from the germline V gene are MNHEY and SMNVEV (reference sequence). Trimming removed 4 bases at V and 7 bases at J, with 5 bases between. CDR3 length equals 11 residues. CDR3 in amino acids: CASSWRNEQFF. For the CDR3, the DNA is TGTGCCAGCAGTTGGAGGAATGAGCAGTTCTTC.

This clonotype was detected only a few times. V is TRBV12-3 or TRBV12-4 and J is TRBJ1-2; D gene unclear. The CDR3 extends over 16 amino acids. V was cut by 6 bases and J by 4 bases, with 21 bases left in between. CDR3 amino acids: CASRSLGQQLIYGYTF. The DNA for the CDR3 is TGTGCCAGCAGGTCTTTAGGGCAGCAACTCATCTATGGCTACACCTTC.

About this clonotype: The final CDR3 position lacks the conserved phenylalanine or tryptophan, pointing to a likely read error. It is unclear where the CDR3 begins or ends on the DNA, so no DNA is shown, and the CDR3 is as TCRdb lists it. The chain employs TRBV9 and TRBJ2-1; the DNA was not used to check the table's D call, TRBD1. Germline assignment: CDR1 SGDLS and CDR2 YYNGEE. Inclusive of both ends, the CDR3 amounts to 9 amino acids. The CDR3 is CASSEFGTL.

The chain employs TRBV4-1 and TRBJ2-7; TRBD2 matches at 10 bases. The ends lost 0 bases at V and 2 bases at J; junction bases unmatched: 1. This CDR3 contains 15 residues. CDR1 and CDR2 from the germline V gene are MGHRA and YSYEKL. The CDR3 DNA reads as TGCGCCAGCAGCCAAGAAGCGGGGGGGACCTACGAGCAGTACTTC. Translating it yields CASSQEAGGTYEQYF.

The chain employs TRBV27 and TRBJ2-7; D is uncertain. There are 13 residues in the CDR3. Trimming shortened V by 0 bases and J by 5 bases, and 8 bases separated the two germline ends. In germline, CDR1 is MNHEY, CDR2 SMNVEV (reference sequence). CDR3 DNA sequence: TGTGCCAGCAGTTTATCTGGGCAAAACGAGCAGTACTTC. This translates into CASSLSGQNEQYF.